This T cell receptor beta chain stems from a study of OX40 agonist ivuxolimab in advanced cancers. CDR3 length equals 14 residues. With baseline, cycle 4 day 1, and cycle 7 day 1 as timepoints, blood was sampled. Points on this clone: No antigen is known for it.

Sequencing used immunoSEQ multiplex PCR; TCRdb keeps in-frame clones, though not all of them. This repertoire shows about 110,000 clones, approximately 89% found once; its top ten account for approximately 0.29%. Broader study findings: The authors did not determine the antigen specificity of the expanded peripheral T cells. At 0.1 to 3.0 mg/kg and by week 6, clonal expansion occurred in CD4+ and CD8+ blood T cells.

The source of this sequence is an adult with an advanced solid tumor such as melanoma, head and neck, liver or kidney cancer. Specimen: CD4+ or CD8+ T cells sorted from blood, collected in a trial of the OX40 agonist ivuxolimab. The chain links TRBV21-1 to TRBJ1-1; TRBD1 reflects the table's D call only, with no check against the DNA. TRBV21-1 is listed as a pseudogene. In DNA, the CDR3 is TGTGCCAGCAGCGAGCACACCGGGACAGGTGAAGCTTTCTTT. Encoded protein: CASSEHTGTGEAFF.